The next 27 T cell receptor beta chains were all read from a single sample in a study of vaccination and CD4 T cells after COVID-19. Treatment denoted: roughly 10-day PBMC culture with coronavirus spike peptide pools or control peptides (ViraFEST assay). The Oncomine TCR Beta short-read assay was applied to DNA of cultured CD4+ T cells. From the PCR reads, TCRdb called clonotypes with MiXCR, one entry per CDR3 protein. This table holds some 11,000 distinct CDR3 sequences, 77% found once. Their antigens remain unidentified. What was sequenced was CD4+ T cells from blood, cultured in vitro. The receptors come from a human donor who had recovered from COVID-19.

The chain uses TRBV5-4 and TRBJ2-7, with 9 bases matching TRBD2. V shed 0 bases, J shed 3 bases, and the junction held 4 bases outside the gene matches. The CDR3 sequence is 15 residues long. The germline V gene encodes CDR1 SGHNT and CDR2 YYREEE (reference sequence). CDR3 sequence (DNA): TGTGCCAGCAGCTTGGGCGGGACTAGCAGCTACGAGCAGTACTTC. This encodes CASSLGGTSSYEQYF.

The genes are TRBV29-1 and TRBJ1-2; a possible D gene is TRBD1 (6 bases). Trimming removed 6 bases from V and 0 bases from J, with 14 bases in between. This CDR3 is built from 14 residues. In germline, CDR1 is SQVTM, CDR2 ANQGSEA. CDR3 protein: CSVTGSSANYGYTF. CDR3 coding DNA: TGCAGCGTAACAGGGTCCTCTGCTAACTATGGCTACACCTTC.

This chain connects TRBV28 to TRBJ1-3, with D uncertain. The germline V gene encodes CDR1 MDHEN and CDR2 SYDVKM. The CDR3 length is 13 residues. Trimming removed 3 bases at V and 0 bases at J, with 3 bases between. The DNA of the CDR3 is TGTGCCAGCAGTTTTATCTCTGGAAACACCATATATTTT. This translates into CASSFISGNTIYF. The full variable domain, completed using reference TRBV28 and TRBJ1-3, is DVKVTQSSRYLVKRTGEKVFLECVQDMDHENMFWYRQDPGLGLRLIYFSYDVKMKEKGDIPEGYSVSREKKERFSLILESASTNQTSMYLCASSFISGNTIYFGEGSWLTVV.

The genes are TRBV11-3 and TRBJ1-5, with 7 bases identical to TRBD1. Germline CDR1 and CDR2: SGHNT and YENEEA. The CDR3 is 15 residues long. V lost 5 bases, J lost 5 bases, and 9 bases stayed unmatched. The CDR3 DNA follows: TGTGCCAGCAGCCCGCCGAGGACAGGCTATCAGCCCCAGCATTTT. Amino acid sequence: CASSPPRTGYQPQHF.

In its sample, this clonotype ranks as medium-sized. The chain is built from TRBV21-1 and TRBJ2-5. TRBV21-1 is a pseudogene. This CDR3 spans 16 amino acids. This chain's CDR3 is CASSRPEPKYQETQYF. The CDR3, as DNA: TGTGCCAGCAGCAGGCCAGAGCCGAAGTACCAAGAGACCCAGTACTTC.

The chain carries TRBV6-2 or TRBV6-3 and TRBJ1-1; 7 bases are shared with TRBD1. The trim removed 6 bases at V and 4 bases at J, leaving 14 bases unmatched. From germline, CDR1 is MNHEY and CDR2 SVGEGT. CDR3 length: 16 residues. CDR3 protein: CASSLPPRKGATEAFF. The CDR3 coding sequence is TGTGCCAGCAGCCTACCCCCCCGGAAGGGGGCCACTGAAGCTTTCTTT.

CDR3 region: CASSSAGTAKRTVLTF. Written as DNA, the CDR3 is TGTGCCAGCAGCTCCGCCGGGACAGCGAAACGGACCGTCCTGACTTTC. This chain links TRBV7-2 with TRBJ2-6; 7 bases align to TRBD1. The CDR3 extends over 16 amino acids. CDR1 and CDR2 from the germline V gene are SGHTA and FQGNSA. V lost 4 bases, J lost 12 bases, and 15 bases stayed unmatched. The variable domain in full, with the rest retrieved from reference TRBV7-2 and TRBJ2-6, is GAGVSQSPSNKVTEKGKDVELRCDPISGHTALYWYRQSLGQGLEFLIYFQGNSAPDKSGLPSDRFSAERTGGSVSTLTIQRTQQEDSAVYLCASSSAGTAKRTVLTFGAGSRLTVL.

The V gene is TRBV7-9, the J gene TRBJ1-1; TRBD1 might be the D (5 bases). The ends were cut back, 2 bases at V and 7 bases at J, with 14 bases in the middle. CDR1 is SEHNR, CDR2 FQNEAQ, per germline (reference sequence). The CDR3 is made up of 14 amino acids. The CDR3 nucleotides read TGTGCCAGCAGCTTAAATTCGGCGGGGGATGAAGCTTTCTTT. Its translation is CASSLNSAGDEAFF.

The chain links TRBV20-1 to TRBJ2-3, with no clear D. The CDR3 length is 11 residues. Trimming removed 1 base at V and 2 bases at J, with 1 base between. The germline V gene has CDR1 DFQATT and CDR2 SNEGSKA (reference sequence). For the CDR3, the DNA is TGCAGTGCTAGAGTCACAGATACGCAGTATTTT. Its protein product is CSARVTDTQYF.

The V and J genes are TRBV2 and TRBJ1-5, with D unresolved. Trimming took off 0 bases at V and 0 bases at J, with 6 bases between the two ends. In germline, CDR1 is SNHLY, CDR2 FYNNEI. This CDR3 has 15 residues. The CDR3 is CASSEAGNSNQPQHF. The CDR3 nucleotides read TGTGCCAGCAGTGAAGCGGGGAATAGCAATCAGCCCCAGCATTTT. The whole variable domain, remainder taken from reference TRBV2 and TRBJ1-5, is EPEVTQTPSHQVTQMGQEVILRCVPISNHLYFYWYRQILGQKVEFLVSFYNNEISEKSEIFDDQFSVERPDGSNFTLKIRSTKLEDSAMYFCASSEAGNSNQPQHFGDGTRLSIL.

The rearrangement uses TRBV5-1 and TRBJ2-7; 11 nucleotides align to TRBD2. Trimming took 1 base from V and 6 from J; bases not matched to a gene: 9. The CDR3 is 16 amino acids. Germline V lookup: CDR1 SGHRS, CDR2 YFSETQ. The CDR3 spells CASSLMLAGGVLEQYF. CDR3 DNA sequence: TGCGCCAGCAGCTTGATGCTAGCGGGAGGTGTGCTCGAGCAGTACTTC.

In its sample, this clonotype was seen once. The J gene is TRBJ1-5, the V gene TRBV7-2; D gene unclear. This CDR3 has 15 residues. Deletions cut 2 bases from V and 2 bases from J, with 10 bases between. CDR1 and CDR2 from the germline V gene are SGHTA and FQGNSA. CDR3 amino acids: CASSLNHRGNQPQHF. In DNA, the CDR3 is TGTGCCAGCAGCTTAAATCACCGTGGCAATCAGCCCCAGCATTTT.

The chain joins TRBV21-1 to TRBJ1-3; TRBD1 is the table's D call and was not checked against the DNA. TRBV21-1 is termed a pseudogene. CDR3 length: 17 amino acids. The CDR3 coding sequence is TGTGCCAGCAGCCTCCGGGGAGACCCTATCTCTGGAAACACCATATATTTT. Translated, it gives CASSLRGDPISGNTIYF.

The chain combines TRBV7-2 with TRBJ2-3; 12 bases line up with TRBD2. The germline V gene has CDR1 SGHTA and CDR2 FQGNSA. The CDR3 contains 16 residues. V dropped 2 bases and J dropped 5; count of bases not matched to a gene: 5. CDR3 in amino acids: CASSLSSGRAEDTQYF. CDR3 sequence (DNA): TGTGCCAGCAGCTTATCTAGCGGGAGGGCCGAAGATACGCAGTATTTT.

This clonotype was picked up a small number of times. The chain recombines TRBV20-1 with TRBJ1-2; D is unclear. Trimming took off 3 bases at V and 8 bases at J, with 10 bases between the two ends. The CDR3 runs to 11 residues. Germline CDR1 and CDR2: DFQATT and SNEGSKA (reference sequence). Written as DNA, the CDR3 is TGCAGTGCTAGCGCCGGGGTCGGCTACACCTTC. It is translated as CSASAGVGYTF.

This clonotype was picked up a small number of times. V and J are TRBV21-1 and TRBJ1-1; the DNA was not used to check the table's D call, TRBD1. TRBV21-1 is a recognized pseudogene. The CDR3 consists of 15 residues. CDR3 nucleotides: TGTGCCAGCAGCAAGACCGGGACAGTGGACACTGAAGCTTTCTTT. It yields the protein CASSKTGTVDTEAFF.

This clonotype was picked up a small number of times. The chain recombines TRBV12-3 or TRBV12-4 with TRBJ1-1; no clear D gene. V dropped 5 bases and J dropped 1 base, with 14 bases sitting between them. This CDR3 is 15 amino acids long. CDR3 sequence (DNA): TGTGCCAGCAGTCTCACTTTCGGCGGGAACACTGAAGCTTTCTTT. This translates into CASSLTFGGNTEAFF.

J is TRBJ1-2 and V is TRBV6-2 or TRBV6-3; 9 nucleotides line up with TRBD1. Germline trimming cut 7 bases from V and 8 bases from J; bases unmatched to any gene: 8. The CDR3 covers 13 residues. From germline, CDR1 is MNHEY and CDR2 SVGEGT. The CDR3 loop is CASMGGTGGGYTF. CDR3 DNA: TGTGCCAGCATGGGCGGCACAGGGGGCGGCTACACCTTC.

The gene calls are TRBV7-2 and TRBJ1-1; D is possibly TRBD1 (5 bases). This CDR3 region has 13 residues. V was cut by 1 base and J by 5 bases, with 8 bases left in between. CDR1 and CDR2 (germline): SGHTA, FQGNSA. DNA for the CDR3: TGTGCCAGCAGCTTAGATCCAGGGACTGAAGCTTTCTTT. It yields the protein CASSLDPGTEAFF.

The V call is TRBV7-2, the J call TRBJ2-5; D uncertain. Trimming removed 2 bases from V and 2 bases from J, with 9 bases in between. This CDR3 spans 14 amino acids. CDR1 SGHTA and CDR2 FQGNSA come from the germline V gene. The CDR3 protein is CASSLRLRQETQYF. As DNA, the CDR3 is TGTGCCAGCAGCTTAAGGCTTCGTCAAGAGACCCAGTACTTC.

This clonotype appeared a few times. CDR3 residues: CSAPPNYGYTF. The CDR3, as DNA: TGCAGTGCCCCCCCTAACTATGGCTACACCTTC. The chain uses TRBV20-1 and TRBJ1-2, with no clear D. The CDR3 is 11 amino acids. Germline V gene sequence: CDR1 DFQATT, CDR2 SNEGSKA (reference sequence). Between the trimmed V and J ends, which lost 6 bases and 0 bases, there was a span of 5 bases.

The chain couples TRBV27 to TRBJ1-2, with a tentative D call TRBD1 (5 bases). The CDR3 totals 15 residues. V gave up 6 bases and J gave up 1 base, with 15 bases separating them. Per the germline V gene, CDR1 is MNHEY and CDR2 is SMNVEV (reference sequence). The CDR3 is CASSRDPRGNYGYTF. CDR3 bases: TGTGCCAGCAGCCGTGACCCAAGGGGTAACTATGGCTACACCTTC.

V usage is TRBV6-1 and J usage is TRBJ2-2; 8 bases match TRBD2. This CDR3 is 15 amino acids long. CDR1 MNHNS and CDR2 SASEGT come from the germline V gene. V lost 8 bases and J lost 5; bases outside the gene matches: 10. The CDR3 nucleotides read TGTGCCAGCGGACCTCCGGGAGGGGAGACCGGGGAGCTGTTTTTT. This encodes CASGPPGGETGELFF.

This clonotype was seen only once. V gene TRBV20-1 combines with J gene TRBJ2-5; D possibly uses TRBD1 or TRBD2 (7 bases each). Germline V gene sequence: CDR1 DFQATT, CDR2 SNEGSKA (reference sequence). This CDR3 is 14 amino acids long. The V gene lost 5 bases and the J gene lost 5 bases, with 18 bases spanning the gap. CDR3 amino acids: CSAARGGSRETQYF. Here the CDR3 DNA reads TGCAGTGCTGCCAGGGGGGGATCGAGGGAGACCCAGTACTTC.

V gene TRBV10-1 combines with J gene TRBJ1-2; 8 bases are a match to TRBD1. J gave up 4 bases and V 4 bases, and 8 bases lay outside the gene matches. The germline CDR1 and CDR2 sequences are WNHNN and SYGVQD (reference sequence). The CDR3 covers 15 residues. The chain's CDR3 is CASSVGQGLLYGYTF. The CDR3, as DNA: TGCGCCAGCAGTGTAGGACAGGGACTCCTCTATGGCTACACCTTC.

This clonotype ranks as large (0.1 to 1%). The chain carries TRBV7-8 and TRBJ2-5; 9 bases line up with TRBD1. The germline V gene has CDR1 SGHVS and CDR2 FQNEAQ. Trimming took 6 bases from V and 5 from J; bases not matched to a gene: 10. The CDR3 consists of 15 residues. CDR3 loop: CASRSHGTGKETQYF. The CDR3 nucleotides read TGTGCCAGCAGGTCCCACGGGACAGGGAAGGAGACCCAGTACTTC.

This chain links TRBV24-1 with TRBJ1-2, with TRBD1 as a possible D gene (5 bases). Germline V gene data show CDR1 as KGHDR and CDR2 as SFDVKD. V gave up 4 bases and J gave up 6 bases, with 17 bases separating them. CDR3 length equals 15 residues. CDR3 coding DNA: TGTGCCACCAGTGACAAAACAGGCCCTGGAGATGGCTACACCTTC. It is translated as CATSDKTGPGDGYTF.